Following are 2 T cell receptor beta chains from one sample sequenced in a study of T cells after yellow fever vaccination. TCRdb passed the 5' RACE reads through MiXCR, listing each CDR3 protein once. The sample contains about 25,000 distinct CDR3 sequences, 5.5% of which appear only once. Source: PBMCs, either bulk or a sorted T-cell subset (CD4+, CD8+, memory, or dextramer-sorted; not recorded which), taken 15 days after the yellow fever booster vaccination. All receptors derive from a man aged 30 to 45 who received the YFV17D yellow fever vaccine.

This clonotype was counted ten times or more. The chain couples TRBV2 to TRBJ2-5; D may be TRBD2 (6 bases). V lost 4 bases and J 3 bases, leaving 18 bases between the germline ends. CDR1 and CDR2 (germline): SNHLY, FYNNEI. The CDR3 has 16 amino acids. The CDR3 coding sequence is TGTGCCAGCAGTGGAGGGGCGGGTAGCGGAGAAGAGACCCAGTACTTC. Its protein is CASSGGAGSGEETQYF.

This clonotype was seen at least ten times. The chain couples TRBV7-8 to TRBJ2-3; 7 positions match TRBD2. This CDR3 region has 15 residues. Germline V gives CDR1 SGHVS, CDR2 FQNEAQ. J lost 2 bases, V lost 5 bases, and 7 bases had no gene match. The CDR3 is CASSPRKRDTDTQYF. CDR3 in DNA: TGTGCCAGCAGCCCAAGAAAGCGGGACACAGATACGCAGTATTTT.